These 2 T cell receptor beta chains share one sample of origin, sequenced in a study of control samples from healthy donors and cancer patients. Clones were read by immunoSEQ multiplex PCR, and TCRdb kept only the in-frame ones, dropping some. The table shows some 3,000 clones, with 65% to 85% occurring only once. Material for sequencing was formalin-fixed, paraffin-embedded tissue. The receptors shown here come from a male donor with melanoma.

V is TRBV28 and J is TRBJ2-1; TRBD1 matches at 7 bases. After removal of 2 bases from V and 0 bases from J, the junction contained 4 bases not matched to a gene. CDR3 length equals 16 residues. Germline V lookup: CDR1 MDHEN, CDR2 SYDVKM. DNA of the CDR3: TGTGCCAGCAGTTTAGCCGGGACAGCCTCCTACAATGAGCAGTTCTTC. Its translation: CASSLAGTASYNEQFF.

The sample holds a few counts of this clone. This rearrangement joins TRBV5-1 to TRBJ2-5; D not certain. Trimming cost V 5 bases and J 2 bases, with 10 bases left between them. The CDR3 is made up of 13 amino acids. Germline V CDR1 and CDR2: SGHRS, YFSETQ. The CDR3 DNA is TGCGCCAGCAGGGGCGGAGTTCAAGAGACCCAGTACTTC. It is translated as CASRGGVQETQYF.